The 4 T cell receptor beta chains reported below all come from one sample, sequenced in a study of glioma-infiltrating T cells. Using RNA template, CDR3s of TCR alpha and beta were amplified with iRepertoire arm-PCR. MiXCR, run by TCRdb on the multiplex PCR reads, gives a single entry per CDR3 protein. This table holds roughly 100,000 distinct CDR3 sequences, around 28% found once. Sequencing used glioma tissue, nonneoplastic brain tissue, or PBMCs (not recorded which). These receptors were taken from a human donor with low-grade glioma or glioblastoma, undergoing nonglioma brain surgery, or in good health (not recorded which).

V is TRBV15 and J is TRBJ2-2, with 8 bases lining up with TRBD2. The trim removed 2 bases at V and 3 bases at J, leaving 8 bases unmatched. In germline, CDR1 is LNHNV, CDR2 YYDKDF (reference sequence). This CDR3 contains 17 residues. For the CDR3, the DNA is TGTGCCACCAGCAGAACCCGGGGGGGGCAGGACACCGGGGAGCTGTTTTTT. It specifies CATSRTRGGQDTGELFF.

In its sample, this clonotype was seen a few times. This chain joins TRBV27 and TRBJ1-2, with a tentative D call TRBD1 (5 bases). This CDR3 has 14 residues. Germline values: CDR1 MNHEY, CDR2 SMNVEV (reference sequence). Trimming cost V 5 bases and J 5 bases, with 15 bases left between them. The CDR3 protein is CASSPDILGYGYTF. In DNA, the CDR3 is TGTGCCAGCAGTCCGGACATCTTGGGGTATGGCTACACCTTC.

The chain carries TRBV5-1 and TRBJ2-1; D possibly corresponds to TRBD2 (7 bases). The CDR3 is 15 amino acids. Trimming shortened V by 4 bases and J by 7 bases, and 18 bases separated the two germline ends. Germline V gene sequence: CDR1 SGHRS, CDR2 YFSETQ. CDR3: CASSILGGALNEQFF. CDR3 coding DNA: TGCGCCAGCAGCATTCTGGGGGGGGCTCTAAATGAGCAGTTCTTC. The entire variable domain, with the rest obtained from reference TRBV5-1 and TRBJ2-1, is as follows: KAGVTQTPRYLIKTRGQQVTLSCSPISGHRSVSWYQQTPGQGLQFLFEYFSETQRNKGNFPGRFSGRQFSNSRSEMNVSTLELGDSALYLCASSILGGALNEQFFGPGTRLTVL.

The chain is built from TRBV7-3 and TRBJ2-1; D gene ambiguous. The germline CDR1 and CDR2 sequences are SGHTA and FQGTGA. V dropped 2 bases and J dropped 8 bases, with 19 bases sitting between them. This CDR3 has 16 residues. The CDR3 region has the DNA TGTGCCAGCAGCTTATCTAGAAACCCCCCCAGCGATGAGCAGTTCTTC. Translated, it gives CASSLSRNPPSDEQFF. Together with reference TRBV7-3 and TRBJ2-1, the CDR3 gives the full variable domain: GAGVSQTPSNKVTEKGKYVELRCDPISGHTALYWYRQSLGQGPEFLIYFQGTGAADDSGLPNDRFFAVRPEGSVSTLKIQRTERGDSAVYLCASSLSRNPPSDEQFFGPGTRLTVL.